Below, 13 T cell receptor beta chains from the same sample are listed, as sequenced in a study of T cells in localized non-small cell lung cancer. Profiling relied on immunoSEQ multiplex PCR, and the TCRdb table lists in-frame clones only, not all of them. Counted here are tens of thousands of clones, 70% to 90% occurring once; the ten biggest clones make up approximately 15%. The sample was PBMCs, taken before any cancer treatment. The receptors stem from a woman aged 40 to 75 with stage II squamous cell lung carcinoma.

This sequence joins TRBV10-3 and TRBJ2-3; possible D gene TRBD2, 6 bases. Germline loops: CDR1 ENHRY, CDR2 SYGVKD. The V gene lost 3 bases and the J gene lost 2 bases, with 15 bases spanning the gap. This CDR3 spans 16 amino acids. The CDR3 protein is CAISDPGGPVTDTQYF. The CDR3 nucleotides are TGTGCCATCAGTGACCCCGGAGGGCCTGTCACAGATACGCAGTATTTT.

This sequence joins TRBV7-2 and TRBJ1-1; D is unresolved. The CDR3 is 15 residues long. V was shortened by 2 bases and J by 0 bases, with 10 bases between the two germline ends. Per germline, CDR1 SGHTA and CDR2 FQGNSA. This CDR3 is CASSLSPAMNTEAFF. CDR3 nucleotide sequence: TGTGCCAGCAGCTTATCACCTGCCATGAACACTGAAGCTTTCTTT.

This chain links TRBV5-1 with TRBJ2-2; 10 bases align to TRBD1. The V and J ends lost 3 bases and 5 bases, in that order; junction bases with no gene match: 16. CDR1 is SGHRS and CDR2 is YFSETQ in the germline V gene. The length of the CDR3 is 19 residues. This chain's CDR3 is CASSSLSYGTGVGTGELFF. CDR3 coding DNA: TGCGCCAGCAGCTCCCTTTCCTACGGGACAGGGGTAGGGACCGGGGAGCTGTTTTTT. The whole variable domain, remainder taken from reference TRBV5-1 and TRBJ2-2, is KAGVTQTPRYLIKTRGQQVTLSCSPISGHRSVSWYQQTPGQGLQFLFEYFSETQRNKGNFPGRFSGRQFSNSRSEMNVSTLELGDSALYLCASSSLSYGTGVGTGELFFGEGSRLTVL.

This clone was counted once. The chain couples TRBV28 to TRBJ2-3; D gene unclear. The length of the CDR3 is 12 residues. The V gene's germline CDR1 is MDHEN and CDR2 SYDVKM. Deletions cut 10 bases from V and 5 bases from J, with 13 bases between. The CDR3 region has the DNA TGTGCCACCAGAGCCCCCCAAGATACGCAGTATTTT. Translation: CATRAPQDTQYF.

In its sample, this clone was seen a few times. The chain is built from TRBV9 and TRBJ2-2, with D perhaps assigned TRBD1 or TRBD2 (6 bases each). The CDR3 extends over 15 amino acids. CDR1 SGDLS and CDR2 YYNGEE come from the germline V gene. The germline V and J ends were trimmed by 3 bases and 6 bases, with 15 bases remaining between them. CDR3 sequence (DNA): TGTGCCAGCAGCGAGGGGGACTTTCCCGCCGGGGAGCTGTTTTTT. This sequence encodes CASSEGDFPAGELFF.

The chain combines TRBV9 with TRBJ2-3; D could derive from TRBD1 or TRBD2 (5 bases each). Trimming shortened V by 6 bases and J by 2 bases, and 13 bases separated the two germline ends. The germline CDR1 and CDR2 sequences are SGDLS and YYNGEE. The CDR3 is 14 amino acids. The CDR3 DNA sequence: TGTGCCAGCACCCGGGACGGCCTCACAGATACGCAGTATTTT. As protein: CASTRDGLTDTQYF.

CDR3 residues: CASSSFMAGDGNEQFF. Written as DNA, the CDR3 is TGTGCCAGCAGCTCCTTTATGGCGGGAGACGGGAATGAGCAGTTCTTC. The chain carries TRBV5-4 and TRBJ2-1, with TRBD2 matching over 7 bases. J gave up 7 bases and V 3 bases, and 13 bases lay outside the gene matches. This CDR3 spans 16 amino acids. Germline V gives CDR1 SGHNT, CDR2 YYREEE (reference sequence).

In this sample, this clone turned up a few times. The chain is built from TRBV4-3 and TRBJ2-2; no reliable D call. Germline CDR1 is LGHNA and CDR2 is YSLEER. This CDR3 spans 17 amino acids. V gave up 6 bases and J gave up 0 bases, with 17 bases separating them. The CDR3 DNA reads TGCGCCAGCAGTACCGCGAGGACCTATTCGAACACCGGGGAGCTGTTTTTT. Translated, it gives CASSTARTYSNTGELFF.

The rearrangement links TRBV18 to TRBJ2-5, with unresolved D. Germline lookup yields CDR1 KGHSH and CDR2 LQKENI. The CDR3 spans 11 residues. The V gene lost 3 bases and the J gene lost 5 bases, with 4 bases spanning the gap. CDR3 protein: CASSPEETQYF. CDR3 coding DNA: TGTGCCAGCTCACCGGAGGAGACCCAGTACTTC.

The chain joins TRBV28 to TRBJ2-3, with TRBD2 identical over 10 bases. Germline CDR1 and CDR2: MDHEN and SYDVKM. With V trimmed by 5 bases and J by 0 bases, 5 bases remained unmatched. The length of the CDR3 is 16 residues. CDR3 sequence reads: CASSPASGGSTDTQYF. The CDR3, as DNA: TGTGCCAGCAGTCCCGCTAGCGGGGGAAGCACAGATACGCAGTATTTT.

The chain's CDR3 is CASLASGANVLTF. In nucleotides, the CDR3 is TGTGCCAGCCTCGCCTCTGGGGCCAACGTCCTGACTTTC. The chain has TRBV5-6 and TRBJ2-6; no firm D call. Germline lookup yields CDR1 SGHDT and CDR2 YYEEEE. The CDR3 covers 13 residues. Trimming took off 7 bases at V and 0 bases at J, with 5 bases between the two ends.

V usage is TRBV6-6 and J usage is TRBJ1-1, with 7 positions matching TRBD1. With 6 bases clipped from V and 5 bases from J, the junction kept 3 bases outside the gene matches. Germline CDR1 is MNHNY and CDR2 is SVGAGI (reference sequence). This CDR3 spans 12 amino acids. The CDR3: CASRTGPTEAFF. The CDR3 DNA follows: TGTGCCAGCAGGACAGGGCCTACTGAAGCTTTCTTT.

The chain has TRBV10-3 and TRBJ2-1; TRBD2 matches 8 bases. There are 12 residues in the CDR3. The germline V gene encodes CDR1 ENHRY and CDR2 SYGVKD. V was clipped by 11 bases and J by 6 bases; unmatched bases: 6. The CDR3 is CAASGGINEQFF. The CDR3 DNA reads TGTGCCGCCTCGGGGGGGATCAATGAGCAGTTCTTC.